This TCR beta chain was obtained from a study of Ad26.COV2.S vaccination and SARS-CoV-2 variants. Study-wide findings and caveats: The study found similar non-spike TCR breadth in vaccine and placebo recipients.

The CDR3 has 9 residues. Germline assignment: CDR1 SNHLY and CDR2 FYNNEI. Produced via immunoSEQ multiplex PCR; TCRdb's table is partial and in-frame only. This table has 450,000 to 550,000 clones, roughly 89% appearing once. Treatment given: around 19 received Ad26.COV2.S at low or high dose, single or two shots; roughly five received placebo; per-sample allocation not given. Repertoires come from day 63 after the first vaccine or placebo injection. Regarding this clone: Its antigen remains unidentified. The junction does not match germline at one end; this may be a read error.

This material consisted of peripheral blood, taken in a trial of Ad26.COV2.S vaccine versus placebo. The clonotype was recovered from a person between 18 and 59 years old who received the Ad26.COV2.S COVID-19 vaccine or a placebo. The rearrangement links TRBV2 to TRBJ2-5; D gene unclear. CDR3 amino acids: CASGIGLHF. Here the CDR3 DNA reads TGTGCCAGCGGGATAGGGTTGCACTTC.